This T cell receptor beta chain was sequenced during a study of T cells after posttransplantation cyclophosphamide. Findings and limits, study-wide: Donor CD8+ memory clones often dominated recipient blood repertoires at later times.

Only in-frame clones appear in the TCRdb table, and some are missing; sequencing was by immunoSEQ multiplex PCR. The table lists some 66,000 clones, roughly 93% of them singletons. This CDR3 is built from 15 residues. Trimming shortened V by 8 bases and J by 0 bases, and 16 bases separated the two germline ends. Germline V gene lookup returns CDR1 MNHEY and CDR2 SMNVEV (reference sequence). On the day of bone marrow donation, the related graft donor provided peripheral blood. Turning to this clone: Its antigen is unknown.

The receptor comes from a woman aged 25-40 years in good health and a related stem cell transplant donor. J is TRBJ1-2 and V is TRBV27; D not resolved. Sequencing used PBMCs. CDR3 in amino acids: CASSSSRNTNYGYTF. CDR3 DNA sequence: TGTGCCAGCTCGAGTTCGAGGAATACTAACTATGGCTACACCTTC.